The rows below give T cell receptor beta chains drawn from one sample of a study of beta chain features in type 1 diabetes. TCRdb's copy holds only in-frame clones and misses some; the assay was immunoSEQ multiplex PCR. The sample consists of under 300,000 clones, more than 11% of them appearing once. The sequenced sample consisted of naive CD4+ T cells from blood. These receptor sequences come from a man younger than 40 with type 1 diabetes. The CDR3 runs from the conserved cysteine through the conserved F or W. A D gene is named only where the DNA matches it firmly. For some rows the clone size is stated as once, few or many, or as a class when expanded; others skip it.

J gene: TRBJ2-7
D gene: TRBD2
clone size: NA
V gene: TRBV29-1
CDR3 protein: CSVPAPGGEQYF
CDR3 DNA: TGCAGCGTCCCCGCTCCGGGAGGCGAGCAGTACTTC

J gene: TRBJ2-2
D gene: NA
clone size: NA
V gene: TRBV9
CDR3 protein: CASSPSSGELFF
CDR3 DNA: TGTGCCAGCAGCCCTTCGTCCGGGGAGCTGTTTTTT

J gene: TRBJ2-7
D gene: NA
clone size: few
V gene: TRBV2
CDR3 protein: CASKGNSYEQYF
CDR3 DNA: TGTGCCAGCAAGGGGAACTCCTACGAGCAGTACTTC

J gene: TRBJ1-5
D gene: NA
clone size: few
V gene: TRBV19
CDR3 protein: CASSIGQVGDQPQHF
CDR3 DNA: TGTGCCAGTAGTATAGGACAGGTCGGCGATCAGCCCCAGCATTTT

J gene: TRBJ1-4
D gene: TRBD1
clone size: NA
V gene: TRBV11-2
CDR3 protein: CASSRDRVEEKLFF
CDR3 DNA: TGTGCCAGCAGCCGAGACAGGGTGGAGGAAAAACTGTTTTTT

J gene: TRBJ2-1
D gene: NA
clone size: NA
V gene: TRBV18
CDR3 protein: CASSPATRSSYNEQFF
CDR3 DNA: TGTGCCAGCTCGCCGGCCACTAGGAGCTCCTACAATGAGCAGTTCTTC

J gene: TRBJ2-1
D gene: NA
clone size: NA
V gene: TRBV5-4
CDR3 protein: CASRSGEQFF
CDR3 DNA: TGTGCCAGCAGGTCAGGGGAGCAGTTCTTC

J gene: TRBJ2-7
D gene: NA
clone size: NA
V gene: TRBV5-1
CDR3 protein: CASSIGTPAEQYF
CDR3 DNA: TGCGCCAGCAGCATCGGGACACCTGCCGAGCAGTACTTC

J gene: TRBJ1-4
D gene: NA
clone size: NA
V gene: TRBV6-5
CDR3 protein: CASREDRGKLFF
CDR3 DNA: TGTGCCAGCAGAGAGGACCGGGGGAAACTGTTTTTT

J gene: TRBJ2-5
D gene: TRBD2
clone size: few
V gene: TRBV19
CDR3 protein: CASSRLESREVETQYF
CDR3 DNA: TGTGCCAGTAGCCGCCTGGAGTCGCGGGAGGTCGAGACCCAGTACTTC

J gene: TRBJ1-3
D gene: NA
clone size: NA
V gene: TRBV30
CDR3 protein: CAWSAGRGSSGNTIYF
CDR3 DNA: TGTGCCTGGAGCGCAGGTCGCGGGTCCTCTGGAAACACCATATATTTT

J gene: TRBJ2-6
D gene: NA
clone size: NA
V gene: TRBV19
CDR3 protein: CASSMRRGQSGANVLTF
CDR3 DNA: TGTGCCAGTAGTATGAGGAGAGGCCAATCTGGGGCCAACGTCCTGACTTTC

J gene: TRBJ1-5
D gene: NA
clone size: NA
V gene: TRBV5-1
CDR3 protein: CASSLDYRGNQPQHF
CDR3 DNA: TGCGCCAGCAGCTTGGATTACAGGGGCAATCAGCCCCAGCATTTT

J gene: TRBJ2-7
D gene: TRBD1
clone size: few
V gene: TRBV25-1
CDR3 protein: CASGRRTGSSYEQYF
CDR3 DNA: TGTGCCAGCGGGAGGAGGACAGGGAGCTCCTACGAGCAGTACTTC

J gene: TRBJ2-7
D gene: TRBD2
clone size: few
V gene: TRBV18
CDR3 protein: CASSPASGGYYEQYF
CDR3 DNA: TGTGCCAGCTCACCGGCTAGCGGGGGCTACTACGAGCAGTACTTC

J gene: TRBJ2-7
D gene: TRBD1
clone size: NA
V gene: TRBV5-1
CDR3 protein: CASSLQGEIEEQYF
CDR3 DNA: TGCGCCAGCAGCTTGCAGGGGGAGATCGAAGAGCAGTACTTC

J gene: TRBJ1-5
D gene: TRBD1
clone size: NA
V gene: TRBV10-3
CDR3 protein: CASQGAGQPQHF
CDR3 DNA: TGTGCCAGTCAGGGGGCAGGGCAGCCCCAGCATTTT

J gene: TRBJ1-1
D gene: NA
clone size: few
V gene: TRBV6-5
CDR3 protein: CASSTTGYTEAFF
CDR3 DNA: TGTGCCAGCAGTACGACAGGATACACTGAAGCTTTCTTT

J gene: TRBJ2-1
D gene: NA
clone size: few
V gene: TRBV2
CDR3 protein: CASRGTGRNEQFF
CDR3 DNA: TGTGCCAGCAGGGGGACTGGCCGCAATGAGCAGTTCTTC

J gene: TRBJ2-6
D gene: NA
clone size: NA
V gene: TRBV7-6
CDR3 protein: CASSPASLGANVLTF
CDR3 DNA: TGTGCCAGCAGCCCGGCTAGCCTTGGGGCCAACGTCCTGACTTTC

J gene: TRBJ2-7
D gene: TRBD2
clone size: NA
V gene: TRBV5-1
CDR3 protein: CASSLAPGGEQYF
CDR3 DNA: TGCGCCAGCAGCTTGGCCCCGGGGGGCGAGCAGTACTTC

J gene: TRBJ2-3
D gene: TRBD2
clone size: NA
V gene: TRBV27
CDR3 protein: CASSFAGVRDTQYF
CDR3 DNA: TGTGCCAGCAGTTTTGCGGGGGTCCGGGATACGCAGTATTTT

J gene: TRBJ2-3
D gene: TRBD2
clone size: NA
V gene: TRBV15
CDR3 protein: CATSVTLRTSGRRTDTQYF
CDR3 DNA: TGTGCCACCAGCGTAACTCTCCGGACTAGCGGGAGGCGCACAGATACGCAGTATTTT